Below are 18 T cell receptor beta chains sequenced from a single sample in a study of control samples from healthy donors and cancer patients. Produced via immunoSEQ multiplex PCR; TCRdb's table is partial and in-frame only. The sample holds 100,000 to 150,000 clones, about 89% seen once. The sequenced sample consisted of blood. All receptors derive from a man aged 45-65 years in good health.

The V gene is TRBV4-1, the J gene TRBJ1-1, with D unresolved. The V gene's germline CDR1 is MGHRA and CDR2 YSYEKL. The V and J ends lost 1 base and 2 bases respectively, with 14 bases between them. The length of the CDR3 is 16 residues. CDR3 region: CASSQGGGRANTEAFF. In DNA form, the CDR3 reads TGCGCCAGCAGCCAAGGCGGAGGTAGGGCAAACACTGAAGCTTTCTTT.

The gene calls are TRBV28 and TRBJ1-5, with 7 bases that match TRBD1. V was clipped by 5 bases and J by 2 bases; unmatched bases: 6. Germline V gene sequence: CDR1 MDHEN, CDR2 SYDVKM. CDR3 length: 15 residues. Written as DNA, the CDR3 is TGTGCCAGCAGTCCCCTCGGACAGGGCAATCAGCCCCAGCATTTT. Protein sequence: CASSPLGQGNQPQHF.

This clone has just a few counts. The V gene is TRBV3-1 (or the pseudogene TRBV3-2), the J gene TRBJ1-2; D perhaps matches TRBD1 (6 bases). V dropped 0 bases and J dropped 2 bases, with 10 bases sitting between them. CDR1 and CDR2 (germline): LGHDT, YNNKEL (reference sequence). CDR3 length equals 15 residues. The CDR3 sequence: CASSQDLRGNYGYTF. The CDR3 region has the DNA TGTGCCAGCAGCCAAGATCTGAGGGGGAACTATGGCTACACCTTC.

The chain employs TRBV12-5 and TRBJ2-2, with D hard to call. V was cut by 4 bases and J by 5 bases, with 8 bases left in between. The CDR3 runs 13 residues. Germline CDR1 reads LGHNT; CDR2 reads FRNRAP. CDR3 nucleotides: TGTGCTAGTGGTTCCCCTAGGACCGGGGAGCTGTTTTTT. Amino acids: CASGSPRTGELFF.

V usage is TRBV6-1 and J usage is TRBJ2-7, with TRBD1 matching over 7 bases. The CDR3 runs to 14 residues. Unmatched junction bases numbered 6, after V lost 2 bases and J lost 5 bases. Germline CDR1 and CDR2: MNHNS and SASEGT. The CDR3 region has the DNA TGTGCCAGCAGTGAACAAGACAGGGCCCACGAGCAGTACTTC. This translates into CASSEQDRAHEQYF.

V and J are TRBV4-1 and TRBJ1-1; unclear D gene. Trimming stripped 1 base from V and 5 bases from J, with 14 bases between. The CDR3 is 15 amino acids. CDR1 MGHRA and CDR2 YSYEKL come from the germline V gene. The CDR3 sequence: CASSQGTGGGTEAFF. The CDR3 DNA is TGCGCCAGCAGCCAAGGGACCGGAGGTGGAACTGAAGCTTTCTTT.

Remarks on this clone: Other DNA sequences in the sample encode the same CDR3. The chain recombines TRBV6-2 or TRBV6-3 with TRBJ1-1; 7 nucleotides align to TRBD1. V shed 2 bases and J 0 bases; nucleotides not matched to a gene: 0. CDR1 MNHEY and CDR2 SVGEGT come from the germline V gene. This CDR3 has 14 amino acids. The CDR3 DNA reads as TGTGCCAGCAGTTACGGGACAGTGAACACTGAAGCTTTCTTT. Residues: CASSYGTVNTEAFF.

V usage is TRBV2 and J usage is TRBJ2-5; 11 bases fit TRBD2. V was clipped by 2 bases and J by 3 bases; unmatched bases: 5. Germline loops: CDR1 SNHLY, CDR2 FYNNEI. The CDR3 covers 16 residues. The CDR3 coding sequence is TGTGCCAGCAGTGAATGGATGGGACTAGCGGAAGAGACCCAGTACTTC. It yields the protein CASSEWMGLAEETQYF.

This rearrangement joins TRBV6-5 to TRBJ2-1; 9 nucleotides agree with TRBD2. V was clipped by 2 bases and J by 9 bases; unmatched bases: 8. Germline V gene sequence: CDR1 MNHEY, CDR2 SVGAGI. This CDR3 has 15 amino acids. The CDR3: CASSYKRRGGGEQFF. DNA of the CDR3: TGTGCCAGCAGTTACAAAAGGCGGGGGGGCGGTGAGCAGTTCTTC.

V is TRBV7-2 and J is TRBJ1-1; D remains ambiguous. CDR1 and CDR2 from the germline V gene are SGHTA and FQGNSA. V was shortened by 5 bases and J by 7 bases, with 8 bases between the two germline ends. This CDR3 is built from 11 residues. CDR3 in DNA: TGTGCCAGCAGCGCCCATTATGAAGCTTTCTTT. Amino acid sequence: CASSAHYEAFF.

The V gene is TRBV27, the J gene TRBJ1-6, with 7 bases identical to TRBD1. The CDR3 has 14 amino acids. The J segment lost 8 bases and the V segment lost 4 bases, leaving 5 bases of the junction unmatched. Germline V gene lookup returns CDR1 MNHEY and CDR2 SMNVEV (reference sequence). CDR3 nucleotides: TGTGCCAGCAGTTCCAGACAGGGTTATTCACCCCTCCACTTT. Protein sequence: CASSSRQGYSPLHF.

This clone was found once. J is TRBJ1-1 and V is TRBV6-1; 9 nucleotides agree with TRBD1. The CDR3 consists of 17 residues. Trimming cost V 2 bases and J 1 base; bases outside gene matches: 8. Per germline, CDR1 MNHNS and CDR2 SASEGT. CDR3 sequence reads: CASSEILQGATNTEAFF. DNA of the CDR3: TGTGCCAGCAGTGAAATTTTACAGGGGGCAACGAACACTGAAGCTTTCTTT.

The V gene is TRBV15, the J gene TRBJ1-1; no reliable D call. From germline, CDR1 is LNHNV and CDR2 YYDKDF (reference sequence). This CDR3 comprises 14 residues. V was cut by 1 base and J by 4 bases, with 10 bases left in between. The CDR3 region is CATSRGIGITEAFF. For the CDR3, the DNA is TGTGCCACCAGCAGAGGCATAGGGATCACTGAAGCTTTCTTT.

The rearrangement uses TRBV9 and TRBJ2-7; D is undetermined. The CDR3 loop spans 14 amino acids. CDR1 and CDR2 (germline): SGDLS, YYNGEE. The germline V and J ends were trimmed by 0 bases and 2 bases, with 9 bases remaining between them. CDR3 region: CASSVGGTAYEQYF. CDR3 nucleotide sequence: TGTGCCAGCAGCGTAGGTGGCACCGCCTACGAGCAGTACTTC.

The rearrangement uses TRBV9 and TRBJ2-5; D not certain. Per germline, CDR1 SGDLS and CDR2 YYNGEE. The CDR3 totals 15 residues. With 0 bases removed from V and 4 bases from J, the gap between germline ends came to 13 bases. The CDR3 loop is CASSVEVLGLETQYF. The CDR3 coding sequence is TGTGCCAGCAGCGTAGAAGTACTGGGGTTAGAGACCCAGTACTTC.

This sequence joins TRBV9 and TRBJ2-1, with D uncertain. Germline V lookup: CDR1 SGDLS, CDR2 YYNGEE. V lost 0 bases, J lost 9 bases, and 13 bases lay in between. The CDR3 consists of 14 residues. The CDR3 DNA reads TGTGCCAGCAGCGTAGGCTCTGGCTTGAGTGAGCAGTTCTTC. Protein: CASSVGSGLSEQFF.

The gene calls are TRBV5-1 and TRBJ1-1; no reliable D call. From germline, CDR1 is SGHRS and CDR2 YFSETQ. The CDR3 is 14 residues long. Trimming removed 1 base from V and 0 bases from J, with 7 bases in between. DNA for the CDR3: TGCGCCAGCAGCTTGAGGGCAGTGAACACTGAAGCTTTCTTT. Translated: CASSLRAVNTEAFF.

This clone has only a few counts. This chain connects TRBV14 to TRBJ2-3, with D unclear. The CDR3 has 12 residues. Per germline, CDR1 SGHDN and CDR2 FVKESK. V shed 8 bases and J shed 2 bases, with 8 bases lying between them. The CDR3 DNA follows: TGTGCCAGCGGATCCTACACAGATACGCAGTATTTT. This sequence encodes CASGSYTDTQYF.